A selection of T cell receptor beta chains follows, all from one sample in a study of identical twins. In TCRdb, the 5' RACE reads were re-called with MiXCR into one record per CDR3 protein. Here the sample spans 1,800,000 or so distinct CDR3 sequences, about 32% being singletons. Sequenced: cord blood. These receptors were taken from a newborn girl in good health. Each CDR3 is given with its conserved first and last residue. D genes are given only for firm matches. Part of the rows lack a size; the others show once, few, many or a class for expanded clones.

>TRBV11-3|TRBJ2-3|-|-
TGTGCCAGCAGCTTAGATCATTACAGGGGAGGGAGCACAGATACGCGGTATTTT
CASSLDHYRGGSTDTRYF
>TRBV20-1|TRBJ1-5|TRBD1|-
TGCAGTGCTTGCCAGACAGGGGGCAATCAGCCCCAGCATTTT
CSACQTGGNQPQHF
>TRBV28|TRBJ1-1|-|-
TGTGCCAGCAGTTTACTCCGGACAGTGAACACTGAAGCTTTCTTT
CASSLLRTVNTEAFF
>TRBV4-2|TRBJ1-5|TRBD1|few
TGTGCCAGCAGCCAAGACTCGAGGGGGCTGGGCAATCAGCCCCAGCATTTT
CASSQDSRGLGNQPQHF
>TRBV10-3|TRBJ2-5|TRBD1|many
TGTGCCATCAGGCCCGGACAGGCGTACCAAGAGACCCAGTACTTC
CAIRPGQAYQETQYF
>TRBV24-1|TRBJ1-1|-|many
TGTGCCACCAGCGATGCAGCCACTGAAGCTTTCTTT
CATSDAATEAFF
>TRBV24-1|TRBJ2-1|-|-
TGTGCCACCAGTTCCCCACCAGAGAGTGGGGGCTCCTACAATGAGCAGTTCTTC
CATSSPPESGGSYNEQFF
>TRBV7-2|TRBJ2-1|-|-
TGTGCCAGCAGCTTGGCTAGGTCCCATGAGCAGTTCTTC
CASSLARSHEQFF
>TRBV6-5|TRBJ2-4|-|-
TGTGCCAGCAGTTACGGGACCAAAAACATTCAGTACTTC
CASSYGTKNIQYF
>TRBV12-3/TRBV12-4|TRBJ2-1|TRBD2|-
TGTGCCAGCAGTTTAGGTGGCGGGGGGGCCAACAATGAGCAGTTCTTC
CASSLGGGGANNEQFF
>TRBV5-1|TRBJ2-7|-|-
TGCGCCAGCAGCTTGGCAGGGCCTCTCTACGAGCAGTACTTC
CASSLAGPLYEQYF
>TRBV2|TRBJ2-5|TRBD2|-
TGTGCCAGCAGTGTGGAGGTTAGCGGGGAGGAGACCCAGTACTTC
CASSVEVSGEETQYF
>TRBV6-6|TRBJ1-4|-|-
TGTGCCAGCAGTTACTCGAATCCTTCCAATGAAAAACTGTTTTTT
CASSYSNPSNEKLFF
>TRBV27|TRBJ2-7|-|-
TGTGCCAGCAGTTTACCAGGGAAGCAGTACTTC
CASSLPGKQYF
>TRBV5-1|TRBJ2-3|-|few
TGCGCCAGCAGCTTGGTAGGACTGGAACGCACAGATACGCAGTATTTT
CASSLVGLERTDTQYF
>TRBV29-1|TRBJ2-7|TRBD1|few
TGCAGCGTTGCGGGCCGTACCGGGACAGCGAACTACGAGCAGTACTTC
CSVAGRTGTANYEQYF
>TRBV7-9|TRBJ1-3|-|-
TGTGCCAGCAGCTTAGCGTCGGCAGGAGGTAACACCATATATTTT
CASSLASAGGNTIYF
>TRBV6-5|TRBJ1-2|TRBD1|many
TGTGCCAGCAGTGCAGGGGGCGTCTATGGCTACACCTTC
CASSAGGVYGYTF
>TRBV3-1|TRBJ1-5|-|few
TGTGCCAGCAGCCAAGATGGGAGTAGCAATCAGCCCCAGCATTTT
CASSQDGSSNQPQHF
>TRBV27|TRBJ1-6|-|-
TGTGCCAGCAGTTTACTCACACCTCGGTTCAGCTCCTATAATTCACCCCTCCACTTT
CASSLLTPRFSSYNSPLHF
>TRBV10-3|TRBJ2-7|TRBD2|-
TGTGCCATCAGTCGGGGGACTAGCAACAACGAGCAGTACTTC
CAISRGTSNNEQYF
>TRBV28|TRBJ1-4|-|-
TGTGCCAGCATTCGGGGGGGCGGGAGTGAAAAACTGTTTTTT
CASIRGGGSEKLFF
>TRBV12-3/TRBV12-4|TRBJ1-6|-|-
TGTGCCAGCAGTTCCCCTCCCGCTCCCCTCCACTTT
CASSSPPAPLHF
>TRBV28|TRBJ2-1|TRBD2|-
TGTGCCAGCAGTTTAGTGGCGGGAGGTACCCTAAATGAGCAGTTCTTC
CASSLVAGGTLNEQFF
>TRBV2|TRBJ2-7|-|many
TGTGCCAGCAGCCCCACAGATTCCTACGAGCAGTACTTC
CASSPTDSYEQYF
>TRBV30|TRBJ1-4|-|-
TGTGCCTCTGAGGGTGGTTCTAATGAAAAACTGTTTTTT
CASEGGSNEKLFF
>TRBV11-2|TRBJ2-7|TRBD1|few
TGTGCCAGCAGCTTAGGTGTTGCAGGACAGGGCTACGAGCAGTACTTC
CASSLGVAGQGYEQYF
>TRBV28|TRBJ2-7|-|-
TGTGCCAGCAGTCCCTTTAGGGGGGGCCCCTACGAGCAGTACTTC
CASSPFRGGPYEQYF
>TRBV6-5|TRBJ2-6|-|few
TGTGCCAGCCACAGGGCTGGGGCCAACGTCCTGACTTTC
CASHRAGANVLTF
>TRBV12-3/TRBV12-4|TRBJ2-7|-|once
TGTGCCAGCAGTTTACTCTCCTACGGGCAGTACTTC
CASSLLSYGQYF
>TRBV12-3/TRBV12-4|TRBJ1-6|-|-
TGTGCCAGCAGTTTCAGACACCCCTTTAATCCCCTCCACTTT
CASSFRHPFNPLHF
>TRBV25-1|TRBJ2-3|-|many
TGTGCCAGCAGTGAATCCCTAACAGATACGCAGTATTTT
CASSESLTDTQYF
>TRBV4-2|TRBJ2-7|-|-
TGTGCCAGCAGCCAAGATGGCTCCCTTCGGGGCGGGAACGAGCAGTACTTC
CASSQDGSLRGGNEQYF
>TRBV2|TRBJ1-5|-|few
TGTGCCAGCAGGGAGAGGCAGGGTAGCAATCAGCCCCAGCATTTT
CASRERQGSNQPQHF
>TRBV5-1|TRBJ2-7|TRBD2|-
TGCGCCAGCAGCTTTAATAAGCGGGAGGTAAATGAGCAGTACTTC
CASSFNKREVNEQYF
>TRBV29-1|TRBJ2-3|TRBD2|few
TGCAGCGTTGACAGGTTGGGACTAGCGGGATTACAGGGAGATACGCAGTATTTT
CSVDRLGLAGLQGDTQYF
>TRBV29-1|TRBJ2-7|TRBD1|-
TGCGGCGTATTCACAGGGGGCACCTACGAGCAGTACTTC
CGVFTGGTYEQYF
>TRBV20-1|TRBJ2-5|-|-
TGCAGTGCCACTAGAGCTAGCGTTAAAGAGACCCAGTACTTC
CSATRASVKETQYF
>TRBV10-3|TRBJ1-4|TRBD1|many
TGTGCCATCAGTGAGCCCACGACAGGGGTAGATGTAAAACTGTTTTTT
CAISEPTTGVDVKLFF
>TRBV3-1|TRBJ1-3|-|-
TGTGCCAGCAGCCAAGGGGGGTTCTCTGGAAACACCATATATTTT
CASSQGGFSGNTIYF
>TRBV12-3/TRBV12-4|TRBJ2-3|-|few
TGTGCCAGCACATCTGCGGGATACACAGATACGCAGTATTTT
CASTSAGYTDTQYF
>TRBV24-1|TRBJ2-1|TRBD2|-
TGTGCCACCAGTGCAGGGAGGGAGGTTGAGAATGAGCAGTTCTTC
CATSAGREVENEQFF